This is a list of T cell receptor beta chains from one sample in a study of blood T cell repertoires in COVID-19. The table came from immunoSEQ multiplex PCR; TCRdb's copy has only in-frame clones and leaves some out. The data show 150,000 to 200,000 clones, with 75% to 90% seen just once and about 5.2% held by the top ten. The sequenced sample consisted of PBMCs or T cells enriched from blood (not recorded which). The receptors were sampled from a man aged 70-80 years who had been exposed to COVID-19. CDR3s include the opening cysteine and the closing phenylalanine or tryptophan. A D gene is named only where the DNA matches it firmly. Some rows mark clone size as missing; the rest say once, few, many or name a class of expanded clone.

clone size	D gene	V gene	J gene	CDR3 protein	CDR3 DNA
.	.	TRBV2	TRBJ1-3	CASSDQLLTAGNTIYF	TGTGCCAGCAGTGACCAGCTCCTGACAGCAGGAAACACCATATATTTT
.	TRBD1	TRBV9	TRBJ1-2	CASSVGLTGDGYTF	TGTGCCAGCAGCGTAGGATTAACAGGGGACGGCTACACCTTC
.	.	TRBV5-1	TRBJ2-3	CASSLVVVGTDTQYF	TGCGCCAGCAGCTTGGTAGTAGTAGGCACAGATACGCAGTATTTT
.	TRBD1	TRBV4-2	TRBJ1-2	CASSQDMGTGQDYGYTF	TGTGCCAGCAGCCAAGATATGGGGACAGGGCAGGACTATGGCTACACCTTC
.	.	TRBV6-2/TRBV6-3	TRBJ2-7	CASSFYEGVSYF	TGTGCCAGCAGCTTCTACGAGGGGGTGTCGTACTTC
once	.	TRBV19	TRBJ1-2	CASHKSSGVYGYTF	TGTGCCAGTCATAAGTCCAGCGGGGTCTATGGCTACACCTTC
.	.	TRBV12-3/TRBV12-4	TRBJ1-5	CASSSSTNQPQHF	TGTGCCAGCAGTTCTAGTACCAATCAGCCCCAGCATTTT
.	.	TRBV19	TRBJ2-2	CASSWGQGPGELFF	TGTGCCAGTAGTTGGGGTCAGGGGCCCGGGGAGCTGTTTTTT
.	.	TRBV18	TRBJ1-1	CASSSQGWGTEAFF	TGTGCCAGCTCATCGCAGGGATGGGGCACTGAAGCTTTCTTT
.	TRBD1	TRBV12-3/TRBV12-4	TRBJ1-2	CASNPDREDGYTF	TGTGCCAGCAATCCGGACAGGGAAGATGGCTACACCTTC
few	.	TRBV20-1	TRBJ2-5	CSASPRGETQYF	TGCAGTGCTAGTCCCAGGGGAGAGACCCAGTACTTC
once	.	TRBV6-5	TRBJ1-4	CASSYSNQGRNEKLFF	TGTGCCAGCAGTTACTCGAACCAGGGCCGTAATGAAAAACTGTTTTTT
once	.	TRBV29-1	TRBJ1-1	CSVEIRGGTEAFF	TGCAGCGTTGAAATCAGGGGTGGGACTGAAGCTTTCTTT
.	TRBD1	TRBV7-2	TRBJ1-2	CASSSPGQGLDYGYTF	TGTGCCAGCAGCTCCCCGGGACAGGGACTTGACTATGGCTACACCTTC
.	TRBD1	TRBV30	TRBJ1-6	CAWTGDRGRGSPLHF	TGTGCCTGGACTGGGGACAGGGGAAGGGGTTCACCCCTCCACTTT
.	TRBD1	TRBV18	TRBJ2-1	CASSPPNRGQYNEQFF	TGTGCCAGCTCACCACCGAACAGGGGCCAGTACAATGAGCAGTTCTTC
.	.	TRBV7-2	TRBJ1-1	CASSLDRGYTEAFF	TGTGCCAGCAGCTTAGATAGGGGGTACACTGAAGCTTTCTTT
few	.	TRBV7-8	TRBJ1-2	CASNLRGTKGGYTF	TGTGCCAGCAACCTAAGGGGGACAAAGGGTGGCTACACCTTC
.	TRBD1	TRBV5-1	TRBJ1-1	CASSLWGQLNTEAFF	TGCGCCAGCAGCCTATGGGGACAGCTTAACACTGAAGCTTTCTTT
.	TRBD2	TRBV19	TRBJ2-7	CASSSSGVSYEQYF	TGTGCCAGTAGTTCTAGCGGGGTATCCTACGAGCAGTACTTC
.	.	TRBV18	TRBJ2-2	CASTPIRGNTGELFF	TGTGCCAGCACACCTATTCGGGGAAACACCGGGGAGCTGTTTTTT
.	.	TRBV7-3	TRBJ1-1	CASSRFQRWGQDMNTEAFF	TGTGCCAGCAGCCGCTTTCAGAGGTGGGGACAAGACATGAACACTGAAGCTTTCTTT
.	TRBD1	TRBV7-2	TRBJ2-7	CASSLTGGDYEQYF	TGTGCCAGCAGCTTAACAGGGGGCGATTACGAGCAGTACTTC
.	TRBD2	TRBV28	TRBJ2-2	CASSLGGLAGATGELFF	TGTGCCAGCAGCCTTGGGGGACTAGCGGGAGCGACCGGGGAGCTGTTTTTT
.	TRBD2	TRBV2	TRBJ2-1	CASSGTRGYNEQFF	TGTGCCAGTTCCGGGACTAGGGGATACAATGAGCAGTTCTTC
.	.	TRBV11-3	TRBJ2-7	CASSLEGGINEQYF	TGTGCCAGCAGCTTAGAAGGGGGAATCAACGAGCAGTACTTC
once	TRBD1	TRBV11-2	TRBJ2-7	CASSLRDRGPYEQYF	TGTGCCAGCAGCTTACGGGACAGGGGGCCCTACGAGCAGTACTTC
.	TRBD1	TRBV9	TRBJ2-3	CASSVVTGGIADTQYF	TGTGCCAGCAGCGTAGTAACAGGGGGCATCGCAGATACGCAGTATTTT
.	.	TRBV19	TRBJ1-1	CASSIEAGTTEAFF	TGTGCCAGTAGTATAGAGGCGGGAACCACTGAAGCTTTCTTT
few	.	TRBV6-5	TRBJ2-7	CASSWDINYEQYF	TGTGCCAGCAGTTGGGACATCAACTACGAGCAGTACTTC
.	TRBD1	TRBV4-1	TRBJ1-2	CASSQEGHGVQGIYTF	TGCGCCAGCAGCCAAGAGGGACACGGGGTACAGGGGATCTACACCTTC
.	.	TRBV29-1	TRBJ1-2	CSVSDRSYGYTF	TGCAGCGTGAGCGACAGGTCCTATGGCTACACCTTC
.	.	TRBV30	TRBJ1-5	CAWSNKGIVGNQPQHF	TGTGCCTGGAGCAACAAGGGGATTGTAGGCAATCAGCCCCAGCATTTT
.	TRBD1	TRBV29-1	TRBJ1-1	CSVVQGGNTEAFF	TGCAGCGTTGTCCAGGGGGGAAACACTGAAGCTTTCTTT
.	TRBD1	TRBV30	TRBJ1-2	CAWRWTGGVSGYTF	TGTGCCTGGAGGTGGACAGGGGGTGTGAGTGGCTACACCTTC
.	TRBD1	TRBV7-2	TRBJ2-7	CASSLQGASLYEQYF	TGTGCCAGCAGCCTTCAGGGGGCCTCTCTCTACGAGCAGTACTTC
.	.	TRBV6-5	TRBJ1-2	CASSPRGINYGYTF	TGTGCCAGCAGTCCCCGGGGGATAAACTATGGCTACACCTTC
.	.	TRBV6-2/TRBV6-3	TRBJ1-4	CASSNPDRFEKLFF	TGTGCCAGCAGTAACCCAGACAGGTTTGAAAAACTGTTTTTT
.	TRBD1	TRBV28	TRBJ1-2	CASKRDSYGYTF	TGTGCCAGCAAACGGGACAGCTATGGCTACACCTTC
few	.	TRBV28	TRBJ2-7	CASSSYNEQYF	TGTGCCAGCAGTTCGTATAACGAGCAGTACTTC
once	.	TRBV6-5	TRBJ1-3	CASRAGQSGNTIYF	TGTGCCAGCAGGGCTGGGCAGTCTGGAAACACCATATATTTT
.	.	TRBV9	TRBJ1-3	CASSARTGRAGNTIYF	TGTGCCAGCAGCGCAAGAACTGGCAGGGCTGGAAACACCATATATTTT
.	TRBD1	TRBV5-1	TRBJ2-3	CASSNGQVTDTQYF	TGCGCCAGCAGCAACGGACAGGTCACAGATACGCAGTATTTT
.	.	TRBV27	TRBJ2-7	CASSFGGGEQYF	TGTGCCAGCAGTTTCGGGGGAGGCGAGCAGTACTTC
.	TRBD1	TRBV7-9	TRBJ1-2	CASSGGTEFYGYTF	TGTGCCAGCAGCGGAGGGACAGAATTCTATGGCTACACCTTC
few	.	TRBV27	TRBJ2-7	CASSSRDLEQYF	TGTGCCAGCAGTTCCCGGGATCTCGAGCAGTACTTC
.	TRBD1	TRBV10-3	TRBJ2-5	CAISARQGKETQYF	TGTGCCATCAGTGCCCGACAGGGGAAAGAGACCCAGTACTTC
.	.	TRBV30	TRBJ1-1	CAWSDGMNTEAFF	TGTGCCTGGAGTGACGGGATGAACACTGAAGCTTTCTTT
.	.	TRBV5-1	TRBJ1-6	CASSLGGNSPLHF	TGCGCCAGCAGCTTGGGAGGCAATTCACCCCTCCACTTT
.	.	TRBV29-1	TRBJ2-1	CSVEVAAFYNEQFF	TGCAGCGTCGAAGTCGCGGCCTTCTACAATGAGCAGTTCTTC
.	TRBD1	TRBV5-1	TRBJ1-2	CASSRGQGIGYTF	TGCGCCAGCAGCCGGGGACAGGGGATTGGCTACACCTTC
.	TRBD1	TRBV18	TRBJ1-1	CASSEDRTQGSTEAFF	TGTGCCAGCTCTGAGGACAGGACCCAAGGGAGCACTGAAGCTTTCTTT